Listed below are T cell receptor beta chains from one sample, sequenced in a study of cytomegalovirus exposure and HLA in healthy donors. Sequencing was performed with immunoSEQ multiplex PCR; in TCRdb, only in-frame clones are kept and a portion is missing. This sample has some 160,000 clones; roughly 80% occur once, and the top ten carry approximately 8%. Sequencing was carried out using PBMCs. The origin of the receptors is a male donor in good health and CMV-seropositive. Each CDR3 is given with its conserved first and last residue. D genes are given only for firm matches. A clone size is listed for some rows: how often the clone was seen (once, few, many), or a class if it is expanded.

v_gene: TRBV19
abundance: NA
j_gene: TRBJ2-1
d_gene: NA
CDR3aa: CASSTQVNNGQFF
CDR3nt: TGTGCCAGTAGTACACAGGTAAACAATGGGCAGTTCTTC

v_gene: TRBV2
abundance: NA
j_gene: TRBJ2-3
d_gene: TRBD1
CDR3aa: CASSAQGAGTQYF
CDR3nt: TGTGCCAGCAGTGCACAGGGGGCAGGTACGCAGTATTTT

v_gene: TRBV15
abundance: few
j_gene: TRBJ2-1
d_gene: TRBD1
CDR3aa: CATSRGPGQGREQFF
CDR3nt: TGTGCCACCAGCAGGGGGCCGGGACAGGGACGTGAGCAGTTCTTC

v_gene: TRBV30
abundance: NA
j_gene: TRBJ1-2
d_gene: NA
CDR3aa: CAWTFRGYGHGYTF
CDR3nt: TGTGCCTGGACCTTCCGTGGTTATGGCCATGGCTACACCTTC

v_gene: TRBV29-1
abundance: NA
j_gene: TRBJ1-3
d_gene: TRBD1
CDR3aa: CSASGGSTIYF
CDR3nt: TGCAGCGCCTCAGGGGGCAGCACCATATATTTT

v_gene: TRBV7-2
abundance: few
j_gene: TRBJ2-5
d_gene: TRBD2
CDR3aa: CASSLGLAGQETQYF
CDR3nt: TGTGCCAGCAGCTTAGGACTAGCGGGACAAGAGACCCAGTACTTC

v_gene: TRBV5-5
abundance: NA
j_gene: TRBJ1-1
d_gene: NA
CDR3aa: CASRPTRVTEAFF
CDR3nt: TGTGCCAGCAGGCCCACGAGGGTCACTGAAGCTTTCTTT

v_gene: TRBV6-1
abundance: NA
j_gene: TRBJ2-1
d_gene: NA
CDR3aa: CASSEQTEYNEQFF
CDR3nt: TGTGCCAGCAGTGAACAGACAGAGTACAATGAGCAGTTCTTC

v_gene: TRBV4-1
abundance: NA
j_gene: TRBJ2-5
d_gene: TRBD1
CDR3aa: CASSPQGAPQETQYF
CDR3nt: TGCGCCAGCAGCCCACAGGGGGCACCCCAGGAGACCCAGTACTTC

v_gene: TRBV5-4
abundance: NA
j_gene: TRBJ1-1
d_gene: NA
CDR3aa: CASSLRRETNTEAFF
CDR3nt: TGTGCCAGCAGCTTGCGTAGGGAGACCAACACTGAAGCTTTCTTT

v_gene: TRBV11-3
abundance: NA
j_gene: TRBJ2-3
d_gene: TRBD2
CDR3aa: CASSLAGLAGGGKGTDTQYF
CDR3nt: TGTGCCAGCAGCTTAGCGGGACTAGCGGGAGGAGGAAAAGGCACAGATACGCAGTATTTT

v_gene: TRBV4-3
abundance: NA
j_gene: TRBJ2-1
d_gene: TRBD2
CDR3aa: CASSQTSGGAEQFF
CDR3nt: TGCGCCAGCAGCCAGACTAGCGGGGGGGCTGAGCAGTTCTTC

v_gene: TRBV11-2
abundance: few
j_gene: TRBJ1-3
d_gene: NA
CDR3aa: CASSLWGLLPGNTIYF
CDR3nt: TGTGCCAGCAGCTTGTGGGGGCTCCTTCCCGGAAACACCATATATTTT

v_gene: TRBV6-5
abundance: once
j_gene: TRBJ1-1
d_gene: NA
CDR3aa: CASSYYREAFF
CDR3nt: TGTGCCAGCAGTTACTACAGAGAAGCTTTCTTT

v_gene: TRBV19
abundance: few
j_gene: TRBJ2-2
d_gene: NA
CDR3aa: CASRGGTSNTGELFF
CDR3nt: TGTGCCAGTAGGGGGGGGACAAGCAACACCGGGGAGCTGTTTTTT

v_gene: TRBV6-1
abundance: NA
j_gene: TRBJ1-6
d_gene: NA
CDR3aa: CASSGDTLNSPLHF
CDR3nt: TGTGCCAGCAGTGGGGACACCCTGAATTCACCCCTCCACTTT

v_gene: TRBV11-2
abundance: NA
j_gene: TRBJ1-4
d_gene: NA
CDR3aa: CASSLDGANEKLFF
CDR3nt: TGTGCCAGCAGCCTAGACGGAGCTAACGAAAAACTGTTTTTT

v_gene: TRBV30
abundance: NA
j_gene: TRBJ2-7
d_gene: NA
CDR3aa: CAWRGLILSSYEQYF
CDR3nt: TGTGCCTGGAGGGGACTGATACTAAGCTCCTACGAGCAGTACTTC

v_gene: TRBV7-9
abundance: NA
j_gene: TRBJ2-4
d_gene: NA
CDR3aa: CASSDKNSQYF
CDR3nt: TGTGCCAGCAGCGACAAAAACAGTCAGTACTTC

v_gene: TRBV4-1
abundance: NA
j_gene: TRBJ2-2
d_gene: TRBD1
CDR3aa: CASSQGGQGIVAGELFF
CDR3nt: TGCGCCAGCAGCCAAGGGGGACAGGGTATCGTGGCCGGGGAGCTGTTTTTT

v_gene: TRBV5-1
abundance: NA
j_gene: TRBJ2-4
d_gene: NA
CDR3aa: CASSAGQIAKNIQYF
CDR3nt: TGCGCCAGCAGCGCGGGACAGATAGCCAAAAACATTCAGTACTTC

v_gene: TRBV6-5
abundance: NA
j_gene: TRBJ2-1
d_gene: TRBD2
CDR3aa: CASVAGGSYNEQFF
CDR3nt: TGTGCCAGCGTAGCGGGCGGGTCCTACAATGAGCAGTTCTTC

v_gene: TRBV5-1
abundance: NA
j_gene: TRBJ2-1
d_gene: TRBD2
CDR3aa: CASSLVTSGRWNEQFF
CDR3nt: TGCGCCAGCAGCTTAGTTACTAGCGGGAGATGGAATGAGCAGTTCTTC

v_gene: TRBV6-5
abundance: few
j_gene: TRBJ1-2
d_gene: NA
CDR3aa: CASSYSIGQLGYGYTF
CDR3nt: TGTGCCAGCAGTTATTCGATTGGGCAGCTCGGCTATGGCTACACCTTC

v_gene: TRBV7-6
abundance: once
j_gene: TRBJ2-2
d_gene: TRBD2
CDR3aa: CASTKGGGGELFF
CDR3nt: TGTGCCAGCACCAAAGGCGGGGGCGGGGAGCTGTTTTTT

v_gene: TRBV20-1
abundance: NA
j_gene: TRBJ2-1
d_gene: NA
CDR3aa: CSAGQHNEQFF
CDR3nt: TGCAGTGCCGGACAGCACAATGAGCAGTTCTTC

v_gene: TRBV18
abundance: NA
j_gene: TRBJ2-1
d_gene: TRBD1
CDR3aa: CASSLDRADNEQFF
CDR3nt: TGTGCCAGCTCGCTAGACAGGGCCGACAATGAGCAGTTCTTC

v_gene: TRBV2
abundance: NA
j_gene: TRBJ1-3
d_gene: NA
CDR3aa: CASSYSREDTIYF
CDR3nt: TGTGCCAGCAGTTATTCCAGGGAGGACACCATATATTTT

v_gene: TRBV7-2
abundance: NA
j_gene: TRBJ1-2
d_gene: TRBD1
CDR3aa: CASSTGTGVSGYTF
CDR3nt: TGCGCCAGCAGCACCGGGACAGGGGTTTCTGGCTACACCTTC

v_gene: TRBV11-2
abundance: NA
j_gene: TRBJ2-7
d_gene: TRBD2
CDR3aa: CASSSRTSGSSYEQYF
CDR3nt: TGTGCCAGCAGCTCCCGGACTAGCGGTAGCTCCTACGAGCAGTACTTC

v_gene: TRBV2
abundance: NA
j_gene: TRBJ2-5
d_gene: NA
CDR3aa: CANHLGGTGTLETQYF
CDR3nt: TGTGCCAACCATCTCGGAGGGACGGGAACGCTGGAGACCCAGTACTTC

v_gene: TRBV6-1
abundance: NA
j_gene: TRBJ2-1
d_gene: TRBD2
CDR3aa: CASSRRASGSHEQFF
CDR3nt: TGTGCCAGCAGTCGACGGGCTAGCGGGAGCCATGAGCAGTTCTTC

v_gene: TRBV27
abundance: NA
j_gene: TRBJ1-1
d_gene: NA
CDR3aa: CASSLVRGTAEAFF
CDR3nt: TGTGCCAGCAGTTTAGTCAGAGGAACGGCTGAAGCTTTCTTT

v_gene: TRBV27
abundance: few
j_gene: TRBJ1-4
d_gene: TRBD1
CDR3aa: CASSSGQGRTNEKLFF
CDR3nt: TGTGCCAGCAGTTCCGGACAGGGGAGGACTAATGAAAAACTGTTTTTT

v_gene: TRBV18
abundance: NA
j_gene: TRBJ2-3
d_gene: TRBD2
CDR3aa: CASSPPRTSRGTDTQYF
CDR3nt: TGTGCCAGCTCACCACCGAGGACTAGCCGGGGGACAGATACGCAGTATTTT